These 3 T cell receptor beta chains were all obtained from the same sample, sequenced in a study of cytomegalovirus exposure and HLA in healthy donors. PCR amplification relied on 60 Vbeta primers (plus 13 Jbeta primers). Using immunoSEQ multiplex PCR, the repertoire was profiled, and TCRdb retains in-frame clones only, with some absent. The sample has 160,000 or so clones, about 75% seen once. Sequencing was carried out using PBMCs. The origin of the receptors is a female donor in good health and CMV-seronegative.

This clone was recorded only once. J is TRBJ2-2 and V is TRBV4-1, with 14 bases aligning to TRBD2. Losses at the gene ends were 4 bases for V and 1 base for J; bases not matched to a gene: 5. CDR3 size: 18 residues. The V gene's germline CDR1 is MGHRA and CDR2 YSYEKL. The CDR3 loop reads CASSPTSGRAGNTGELFF. The CDR3 coding sequence is TGCGCCAGCAGCCCGACTAGCGGGAGGGCCGGGAACACCGGGGAGCTGTTTTTT.

The chain links TRBV27 to TRBJ1-1; D remains unclear. V was pared by 3 bases and J by 0 bases, with 11 bases between. The CDR3 spans 15 residues. The V gene's germline CDR1 is MNHEY and CDR2 SMNVEV (reference sequence). CDR3 amino acids: CASSFYPLMNTEAFF. CDR3 in DNA: TGTGCCAGCAGTTTCTATCCTCTTATGAACACTGAAGCTTTCTTT.

The V call is TRBV30, the J call TRBJ1-5; D is ambiguous. Germline CDR1 and CDR2: GTSNPN and SVGIG (reference sequence). CDR3 length: 13 residues. V was pared by 1 base and J by 2 bases, with 6 bases between. The CDR3 protein is CAWSEAGNQPQHF. The CDR3 coding sequence is TGTGCCTGGAGTGAAGCGGGCAATCAGCCCCAGCATTTT.